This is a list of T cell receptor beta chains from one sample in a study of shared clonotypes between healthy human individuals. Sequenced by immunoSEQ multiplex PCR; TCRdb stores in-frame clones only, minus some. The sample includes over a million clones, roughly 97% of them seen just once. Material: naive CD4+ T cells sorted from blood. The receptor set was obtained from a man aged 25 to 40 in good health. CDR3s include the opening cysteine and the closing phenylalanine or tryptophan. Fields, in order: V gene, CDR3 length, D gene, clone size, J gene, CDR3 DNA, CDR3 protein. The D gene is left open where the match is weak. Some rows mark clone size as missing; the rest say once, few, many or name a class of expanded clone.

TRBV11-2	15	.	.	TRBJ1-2	TGTGCCAGCAGCTTAGAATGGGGACCCCGCTATGGCTACACCTTC	CASSLEWGPRYGYTF
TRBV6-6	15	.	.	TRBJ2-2	TGTGCCAGCCCCGCAGGGGCGGGGAACACCGGGGAGCTGTTTTTT	CASPAGAGNTGELFF
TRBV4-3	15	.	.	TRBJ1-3	TGCGCCAGCAGCCACTCCGGGAGCTCTGGAAACACCATATATTTT	CASSHSGSSGNTIYF
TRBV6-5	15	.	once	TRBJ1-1	TGTGCCAGCAGTCGTAGCAGTGGATTGAACACTGAAGCTTTCTTT	CASSRSSGLNTEAFF
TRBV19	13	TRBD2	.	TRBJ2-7	TGTGCCAGTAGTACCCTCGGGGGGACGGAGCAGTACTTC	CASSTLGGTEQYF
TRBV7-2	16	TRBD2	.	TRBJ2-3	TGTGCCAGCAGCCCCCGACTAGCGGCAGTCACAGATACGCAGTATTTT	CASSPRLAAVTDTQYF
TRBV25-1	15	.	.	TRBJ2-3	TGTGCCAGCAGTGAGCGGGGCTCAAAAACAGATACGCAGTATTTT	CASSERGSKTDTQYF
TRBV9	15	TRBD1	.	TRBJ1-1	TGTGCCAGCAGCGTATCTTGGGACAGGGAGACTGAAGCTTTCTTT	CASSVSWDRETEAFF
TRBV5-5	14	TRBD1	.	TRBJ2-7	TGTGCCAGCAGCTTGGTGGACAGGGTCGGCGAGCAGTACTTC	CASSLVDRVGEQYF
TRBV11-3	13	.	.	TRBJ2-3	TGTGCCAGCAGCTCCCCTCCCACAGATACGCAGTATTTT	CASSSPPTDTQYF
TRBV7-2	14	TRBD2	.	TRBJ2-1	TGTGCCAGCAGCTTCCTAGCGGGAGAGGGTGAGCAGTTCTTC	CASSFLAGEGEQFF
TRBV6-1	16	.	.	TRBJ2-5	TGTGCCAGCAGTGAAGCTGGGGGGCGAATGATAGAGACCCAGTACTTC	CASSEAGGRMIETQYF
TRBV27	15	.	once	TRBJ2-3	TGTGCCAGCAACCTTTCAGGGGACTACACAGATACGCAGTATTTT	CASNLSGDYTDTQYF
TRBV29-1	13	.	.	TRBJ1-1	TGCAGCGTGGCTACAGGTTCCAACACTGAAGCTTTCTTT	CSVATGSNTEAFF
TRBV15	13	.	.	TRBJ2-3	TGTGCCACCAGCAGAGACCCCGTAGGTACGCAGTATTTT	CATSRDPVGTQYF
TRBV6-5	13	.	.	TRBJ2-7	TGTGCCAGCAGATCACTAGTTCTCTACGAGCAGTACTTC	CASRSLVLYEQYF
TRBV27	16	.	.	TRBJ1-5	TGTGCCAGCAGTCCCAGACAGGCCATGGGCAATCAGCCCCAGCATTTT	CASSPRQAMGNQPQHF
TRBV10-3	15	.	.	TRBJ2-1	TGTGCCATCAGTGGGAGCCGCCCGGAGTTAAATGAGCAGTTCTTC	CAISGSRPELNEQFF
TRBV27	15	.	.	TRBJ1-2	TGTGCCAGCAGTTCGCGTTACAGATGGAAGGATGGCTACACCTTC	CASSSRYRWKDGYTF
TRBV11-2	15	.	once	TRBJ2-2	TGTGCCAGCAGCTTAGACCCTTTGAGTGCCGGGGAGCTGTTTTTT	CASSLDPLSAGELFF
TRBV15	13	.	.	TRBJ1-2	TGTGCCACCAGCAGAGGGCAGGACTATGGCTACACCTTC	CATSRGQDYGYTF
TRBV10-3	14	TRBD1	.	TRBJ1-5	TGTGCCATCTCCGGGACAGGTGACAATCAGCCCCAGCATTTT	CAISGTGDNQPQHF
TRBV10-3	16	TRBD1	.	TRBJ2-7	TGTGCCATCAGGGATTATTCCGTCGACAGGGTGGGCGAGCAGTACTTC	CAIRDYSVDRVGEQYF
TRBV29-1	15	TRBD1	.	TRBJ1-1	TGCAGCTCCGGGGACAGGGAGAGAATGAACACTGAAGCTTTCTTT	CSSGDRERMNTEAFF
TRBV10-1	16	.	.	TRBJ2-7	TGCGCCAGCAGTGAGTCCTGGAGGGGGGACTCCTACGAGCAGTACTTC	CASSESWRGDSYEQYF
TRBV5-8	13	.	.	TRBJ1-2	TGTGCCAGCAGCTTGAGCAGGGGATATGGCTACACCTTC	CASSLSRGYGYTF
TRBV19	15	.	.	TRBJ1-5	TGTGCCAGTAGTATAGCTCGTGTTAGCAATCAGCCCCAGCATTTT	CASSIARVSNQPQHF
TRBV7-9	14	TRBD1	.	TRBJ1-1	TGTGCCAGCAGCCCAGACAGGGCGAACACTGAAGCTTTCTTT	CASSPDRANTEAFF
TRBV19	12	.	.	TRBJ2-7	TGTGCCAGCGCGGGACAAGCCTACGAGCAGTACTTC	CASAGQAYEQYF
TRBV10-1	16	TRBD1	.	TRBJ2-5	TGCGCCAGCAGCGCGGGACAGGGGGCGGTGGGAGAGACCCAGTACTTC	CASSAGQGAVGETQYF
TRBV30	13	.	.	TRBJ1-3	TGTGCCTGGAGTGTAGGCTCTAGGAACACCATATATTTT	CAWSVGSRNTIYF
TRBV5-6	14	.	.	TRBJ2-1	TGTGCCAGCAGCTTGTATAGCTCCTACAATGAGCAGTTCTTC	CASSLYSSYNEQFF
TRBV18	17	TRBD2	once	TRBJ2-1	TGTGCCAGCTCACCACCAACCCTAGCGGGAGGTTACAATGAGCAGTTCTTC	CASSPPTLAGGYNEQFF
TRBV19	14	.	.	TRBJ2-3	TGTGCCAGCCAGACAGTTGGAAGCACAGATACGCAGTATTTT	CASQTVGSTDTQYF
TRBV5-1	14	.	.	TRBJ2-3	TGCGCCAGCAGCCCGACTGTTAGCACAGATACGCAGTATTTT	CASSPTVSTDTQYF
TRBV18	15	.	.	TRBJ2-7	TGTGCCAGCTCACTTACGAGGGGCAGGGACTACGAGCAGTACTTC	CASSLTRGRDYEQYF
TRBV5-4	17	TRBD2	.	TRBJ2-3	TGTGCCAGCAGCTCCTCCTTAGGGCTAGCGGGAACCGATACGCAGTATTTT	CASSSSLGLAGTDTQYF
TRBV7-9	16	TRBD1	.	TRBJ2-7	TGTGCCAGCACCCCGGGGACAGGTAGTCCGAAAAACGAGCAGTACTTC	CASTPGTGSPKNEQYF
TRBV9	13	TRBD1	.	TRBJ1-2	TGTGCCAGCAGCAATGGACAGGGTGCTGGCTACACCTTC	CASSNGQGAGYTF
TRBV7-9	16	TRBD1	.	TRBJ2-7	TGTGCCAGCAGCCGACAGGGCCGGGACCGAAGCTACGAGCAGTACTTC	CASSRQGRDRSYEQYF
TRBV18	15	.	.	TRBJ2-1	TGTGCCAGCTCACCAATGGTCAGCTCCTACAATGAGCAGTTCTTC	CASSPMVSSYNEQFF
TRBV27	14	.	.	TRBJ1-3	TGTGCCCCCCCCGTCAGGGCGCCTGGAAACACCATATATTTT	CAPPVRAPGNTIYF
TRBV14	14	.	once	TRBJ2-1	TGTGCCAGCAGCCAAAGAGGGTCCTACAATGAGCAGTTCTTC	CASSQRGSYNEQFF
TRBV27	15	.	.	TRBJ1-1	TGTGCCAGCAGTTCATCCTCCCCGCCTCGGAACAAAGCTTTCTTT	CASSSSSPPRNKAFF
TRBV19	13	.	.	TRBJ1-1	TGTGCCAGTAAATTACAGGAGAACACTGAAGCTTTCTTT	CASKLQENTEAFF
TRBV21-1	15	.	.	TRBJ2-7	TGTGCCAGCAGCAAAGGGGACAGCGCCTACTACGAGCAGTACTTC	CASSKGDSAYYEQYF
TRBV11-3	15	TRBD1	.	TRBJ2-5	TGTGCCAGCAGCCTAGGTGGGGACAGACAAGAGACCCAGTACTTC	CASSLGGDRQETQYF
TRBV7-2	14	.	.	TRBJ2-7	TGTGCCAGCATCCCGGACCGGACCCTCAGCGAGCAGTACTTC	CASIPDRTLSEQYF
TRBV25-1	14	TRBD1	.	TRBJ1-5	TGTGCCAGCAGTGAGACAGGGTCCAATCAGCCCCAGCATTTT	CASSETGSNQPQHF
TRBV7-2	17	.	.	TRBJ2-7	TGTGCCAGCAGCCTCTCCCCAGCGGCTACGTCCCCCTACGAGCAGTACTTC	CASSLSPAATSPYEQYF
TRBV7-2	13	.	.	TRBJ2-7	TGTGCCAGCAGCTTAACTGGGTTCTACGAGCAGTACTTC	CASSLTGFYEQYF
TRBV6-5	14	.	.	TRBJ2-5	TGTGCCAGCAGTGACCAAGGGTGGTCGGCGATCCAGTACTTC	CASSDQGWSAIQYF
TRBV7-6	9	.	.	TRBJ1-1	TGTGCCAGCGCCCGGGGGGCTTTCTTT	CASARGAFF
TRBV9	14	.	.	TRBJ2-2	TGTGCCAGCAGCGTGGACAGAGAGACCGGGGAGCTGTTTTTT	CASSVDRETGELFF
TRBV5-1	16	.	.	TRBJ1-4	TGCGCCAGCAGCTTAGGGTGGGGCCAGTCGGATGAAAAACTGTTTTTT	CASSLGWGQSDEKLFF